Each of the 20 T cell receptor beta chains below was sequenced from the same sample in a study of blood T cell repertoires in COVID-19. Profiled with immunoSEQ multiplex PCR; TCRdb holds only in-frame clones, not every one. The data hold roughly 120,000 clones, with around 89% observed a single time. The sample consisted of peripheral blood. These TCRs come from a woman between 45 and 60 years old with acute or convalescent COVID-19.

V and J are TRBV9 and TRBJ2-5, with no clear D. The V gene's germline CDR1 is SGDLS and CDR2 YYNGEE. The CDR3 has 11 residues. Trimming shortened V by 8 bases and J by 3 bases, and 8 bases separated the two germline ends. In nucleotides, the CDR3 is TGTGCCAGGGAGAGTAAAGAGACCCAGTACTTC. It codes for CARESKETQYF.

The V and J genes are TRBV9 and TRBJ2-1; TRBD2 matches 13 bases. This CDR3 comprises 15 residues. V was clipped by 4 bases and J by 8 bases; unmatched bases: 6. Germline CDR1 is SGDLS and CDR2 is YYNGEE. CDR3 nucleotides: TGTGCCAGCAGCCGACTAGCGGGAGGAGTGGATGAGCAGTTCTTC. This translates into CASSRLAGGVDEQFF.

The chain carries TRBV5-4 and TRBJ2-3, with a possible D match to TRBD1 (6 bases). Per the germline V gene, CDR1 is SGHNT and CDR2 is YYREEE (reference sequence). The CDR3 is made up of 16 amino acids. Trimming took off 4 bases at V and 1 base at J, with 16 bases between the two ends. Here the CDR3 DNA reads TGTGCCAGCAGCCAAACAGGGAAAGAGGGCACAGATACGCAGTATTTT. This codes for CASSQTGKEGTDTQYF.

This rearrangement joins TRBV27 to TRBJ1-1, with D perhaps TRBD1 (6 bases). The CDR3 is 13 amino acids. The V and J ends lost 3 bases and 4 bases respectively, with 9 bases between them. Germline lookup yields CDR1 MNHEY and CDR2 SMNVEV (reference sequence). CDR3 coding DNA: TGTGCCAGCAGTTTGGGGGCTCGCACTGAAGCTTTCTTT. This encodes CASSLGARTEAFF.

The CDR3 reads CASSIGGLNEQFF. The DNA for the CDR3 is TGTGCCAGTAGTATAGGAGGACTCAATGAGCAGTTCTTC. The chain is built from TRBV19 and TRBJ2-1, with D perhaps TRBD2 (5 bases). The germline gives CDR1 LNHDA, CDR2 SQIVND (reference sequence). This CDR3 has 13 residues. Trimming took off 1 base at V and 6 bases at J, with 7 bases between the two ends. Full variable domain (rest looked up from reference TRBV19 and TRBJ2-1): DGGITQSPKYLFRKEGQNVTLSCEQNLNHDAMYWYRQDPGQGLRLIYYSQIVNDFQKGDIAEGYSVSREKKESFPLTVTSAQKNPTAFYLCASSIGGLNEQFFGPGTRLTVL.

The chain has TRBV15 and TRBJ2-5; 7 nucleotides line up with TRBD2. CDR3 length: 14 residues. The V and J ends lost 0 bases and 4 bases, in that order; junction bases with no gene match: 2. Germline-derived CDR1 and CDR2 are LNHNV and YYDKDF (reference sequence). The CDR3 region has the DNA TGTGCCACCAGCAGAGATGGCGGGGGAGAGACCCAGTACTTC. Its protein product is CATSRDGGGETQYF.

This clone came up once. This rearrangement joins TRBV29-1 to TRBJ2-5; TRBD2 matches 7 bases. Germline V gives CDR1 SQVTM, CDR2 ANQGSEA. After removal of 7 bases from V and 4 bases from J, the junction contained 12 bases not matched to a gene. CDR3 length equals 14 residues. The CDR3 loop reads CSGSLAGEVETQYF. CDR3 DNA: TGCAGCGGGAGCCTTGCGGGGGAGGTAGAGACCCAGTACTTC.

This clone was detected only once. The genes are TRBV2 and TRBJ1-5; 8 positions match TRBD1. This CDR3 has 15 amino acids. V shed 5 bases, J shed 5 bases, and the junction held 8 bases outside the gene matches. Germline loops: CDR1 SNHLY, CDR2 FYNNEI. CDR3 nucleotides: TGTGCCAGCAGTACCCGACAGGGGAACTATCAGCCCCAGCATTTT. As protein: CASSTRQGNYQPQHF.

The chain is built from TRBV5-4 and TRBJ1-1, with D tentatively TRBD1 (6 bases). Trimming took off 4 bases at V and 0 bases at J, with 10 bases between the two ends. The CDR3 runs to 14 residues. The germline V gene encodes CDR1 SGHNT and CDR2 YYREEE (reference sequence). This CDR3 is CASSLRDMNTEAFF. In nucleotides, the CDR3 is TGTGCCAGCAGCCTCCGGGACATGAACACTGAAGCTTTCTTT. Filled out from reference TRBV5-4 and TRBJ1-1, the complete variable domain reads ETGVTQSPTHLIKTRGQQVTLRCSSQSGHNTVSWYQQALGQGPQFIFQYYREEENGRGNFPPRFSGLQFPNYSSELNVNALELDDSALYLCASSLRDMNTEAFFGQGTRLTVV.

The rearrangement links TRBV14 to TRBJ1-1; D unresolved. The V gene's germline CDR1 is SGHDN and CDR2 FVKESK. The CDR3 extends over 13 amino acids. Between the trimmed V and J ends, which lost 5 bases and 2 bases, there was a span of 9 bases. The CDR3 DNA reads as TGTGCCAGCAGCGCCCTGAGAAACACTGAAGCTTTCTTT. This codes for CASSALRNTEAFF.

J is TRBJ1-6 and V is TRBV4-1, with D possibly matching TRBD1 (6 bases). Trimming cost V 0 bases and J 0 bases, with 12 bases left between them. This CDR3 has 18 residues. CDR1 and CDR2 (germline): MGHRA, YSYEKL. Here the CDR3 DNA reads TGCGCCAGCAGCCAAGAGAGGGCAGGGGACTCCTATAATTCACCCCTCCACTTT. Protein sequence: CASSQERAGDSYNSPLHF.

CDR3 in amino acids: CASTLGGFNAFNTEAFF. In DNA, the CDR3 is TGTGCCAGCACCCTAGGGGGTTTTAACGCATTTAACACTGAAGCTTTCTTT. The chain uses TRBV7-8 and TRBJ1-1; possible D gene TRBD1, 6 bases. The CDR3 contains 17 residues. From germline, CDR1 is SGHVS and CDR2 FQNEAQ. The ends were cut back, 7 bases at V and 2 bases at J, with 23 bases in the middle.

This clone was observed a single time. The chain is built from TRBV24-1 and TRBJ2-1, with TRBD1 matching 11 bases. The CDR3 spans 15 residues. V dropped 5 bases and J dropped 7; count of bases not matched to a gene: 6. Per germline, CDR1 KGHDR and CDR2 SFDVKD. Here the CDR3 DNA reads TGTGCCACCAGTGTCGGACAGGGGGCCGCTAATGAGCAGTTCTTC. Translation: CATSVGQGAANEQFF.

This clone is a singleton in its sample. The CDR3 DNA reads as TGTGCCAGCAGCAGATACTTGAACAGGGATAGGGACACTGAAGCTTTCTTT. This codes for CASSRYLNRDRDTEAFF. The chain links TRBV5-5 to TRBJ1-1, with D maybe TRBD1 (6 bases). The germline gives CDR1 SGHKS, CDR2 YYEKEE (reference sequence). The germline V and J ends were trimmed by 4 bases and 3 bases, with 22 bases remaining between them. This CDR3 has 17 amino acids.

This rearrangement joins TRBV5-1 to TRBJ2-3; the match to TRBD2 covers 11 bases. CDR3 length: 15 residues. The junction had 7 bases not matched to a gene; V was cut back by 3 bases and J by 7 bases. Germline V gene data show CDR1 as SGHRS and CDR2 as YFSETQ. The CDR3 DNA reads TGCGCCAGCAGCTCATCTAGCGGGGGGATAAATACGCAGTATTTT. Translated: CASSSSSGGINTQYF.

The rearrangement joins TRBV7-2 to TRBJ1-5; no reliable D call. This CDR3 comprises 15 residues. Between the trimmed V and J ends, which lost 3 bases and 0 bases, there was a span of 9 bases. Germline CDR1 SGHTA, CDR2 FQGNSA. CDR3 DNA: TGTGCCAGCAGCTTTACAGTTAATAGCAATCAGCCCCAGCATTTT. Translating it yields CASSFTVNSNQPQHF.

The rearrangement links TRBV2 to TRBJ1-1; 7 nucleotides agree with TRBD1. The CDR3 consists of 14 residues. Trimming cost V 4 bases and J 2 bases; bases outside gene matches: 4. Per germline, CDR1 SNHLY and CDR2 FYNNEI. The CDR3 DNA sequence: TGTGCCAGCAGTGCGAGGGGGCTAAACACTGAAGCTTTCTTT. Protein product: CASSARGLNTEAFF.

V and J are TRBV5-1 and TRBJ2-5; D ambiguous. CDR1 and CDR2 from the germline V gene are SGHRS and YFSETQ. The CDR3 covers 16 residues. V lost 2 bases to trimming and J lost 5 bases, with 19 bases between them. The CDR3 reads CASSLGGQPGRETQYF. CDR3 DNA sequence: TGCGCCAGCAGCTTAGGCGGTCAGCCCGGCCGGGAGACCCAGTACTTC.

This clone was observed once. The chain carries TRBV4-2 and TRBJ1-1, with a possible D match to TRBD1 (6 bases). The CDR3 is 14 residues long. V was cut by 2 bases and J by 4 bases, with 11 bases left in between. Per germline, CDR1 LGHNA and CDR2 YNFKEQ. CDR3 protein: CASSQLTGSTEAFF. In DNA, the CDR3 is TGTGCCAGCAGCCAACTAACAGGGTCCACTGAAGCTTTCTTT.

The genes are TRBV28 and TRBJ1-5; D is perhaps TRBD1 (6 bases). V lost 7 bases, J lost 8 bases, and 18 bases lay in between. Germline V gene data show CDR1 as MDHEN and CDR2 as SYDVKM. The CDR3 loop spans 14 amino acids. Here the CDR3 reads CASTAAGGEEPQHF. The CDR3 DNA sequence: TGTGCCAGCACCGCGGCGGGGGGCGAGGAGCCCCAGCATTTT.